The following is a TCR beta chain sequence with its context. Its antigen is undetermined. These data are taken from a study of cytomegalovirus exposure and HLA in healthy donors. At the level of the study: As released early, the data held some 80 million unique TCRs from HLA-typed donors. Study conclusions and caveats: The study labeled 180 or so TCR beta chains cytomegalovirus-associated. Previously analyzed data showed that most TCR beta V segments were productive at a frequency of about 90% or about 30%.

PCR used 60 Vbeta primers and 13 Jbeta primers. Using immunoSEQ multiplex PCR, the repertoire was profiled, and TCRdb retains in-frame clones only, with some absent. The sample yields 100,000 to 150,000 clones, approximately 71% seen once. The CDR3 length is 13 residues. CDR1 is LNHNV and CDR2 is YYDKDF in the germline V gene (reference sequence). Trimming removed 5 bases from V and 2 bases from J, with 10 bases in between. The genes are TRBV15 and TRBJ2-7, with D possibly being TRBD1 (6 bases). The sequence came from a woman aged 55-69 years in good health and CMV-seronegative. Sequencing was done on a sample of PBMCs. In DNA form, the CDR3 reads TGTGCCACCAGCGACCGGGACACCTACGAGCAGTACTTC. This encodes CATSDRDTYEQYF.